The sequence of this TCR beta chain was determined in a study of CD8+ T cells in alopecia areata. Treatment denoted: oral pan-JAK inhibitor, 5-10 mg twice daily. The CDR3 contains 17 residues. Germline V gene lookup returns CDR1 SGDLS and CDR2 YYNGEE. Unmatched junction bases numbered 18, after V lost 3 bases and J lost 10 bases. In each case, RNA was isolated and then reverse transcribed into cDNA as the sequencing template. Repertoires were generated with immunoSEQ multiplex PCR, while TCRdb's copy carries only in-frame clones and drops some. The sample holds around 300,000 clones, around three fifths seen once.

The receptor's source is a human donor with alopecia areata. The J gene is TRBJ2-1, the V gene TRBV9; 8 nucleotides agree with TRBD1. Here the sequenced sample was CD4+ T cells sorted from blood, taken between weeks 51 and 54, from a patient treated with tofacitinib. The chain's CDR3 is CASSAAMGRGLSNEQFF. In nucleotides, the CDR3 is TGTGCCAGCAGCGCGGCGATGGGCAGGGGGCTCTCCAACGAGCAGTTCTTC.